This TCR beta chain was identified during a study of a mutant IDH1 vaccine in newly diagnosed glioma (dated by TCRdb to the early 2020s). With respect to the entire study: Vaccination started 4-6 weeks after radiotherapy alone, or was given together with temozolomide cycles in the groups whose treatment included chemotherapy. Of the roughly 31 treated patients, around 60% were male and around 40% were female, and the mean age was 40.4 years. Prior to enrollment, standard therapy consisting of radiotherapy alone, temozolomide alone, or radiochemotherapy with temozolomide had been administered to patients, with the combination being received by most patients. The week-35 safety follow-up took place at visit V12, and the week-47 end of study took place at visit V13. Peripheral blood was drawn at six visits: V03 (baseline), V05, V07, V10, V12 and V13. Longitudinal TCRB deep sequencing was done for 25 to 30 treated patients, wherever samples were available for exploratory analyses. General findings and caveats noted by the study authors: Changes in the top peripheral T cell clonotypes picked up by TCRB sequencing did not appear to be linked to pseudoprogression. It was noted by the authors that analyses of patient blood samples could not be reproduced owing to sample limitations. Immune responses induced by the vaccine were seen in over 90% of patients across multiple MHC alleles. PBMC samples for TCRB deep sequencing were selected based on availability.

The sample's time point, from its label and the paper: week 47, end of study. Each vaccine dose, consisting of 300 ug of a 20-mer mutant IDH1 peptide in Montanide, was administered subcutaneously with topical imiquimod. Patients were given eight vaccinations, in weeks 1, 3, 5, 7, 11, 15, 19 and 23, which matched visits V03 through V10. The donors had newly diagnosed IDH1-mutant astrocytomas of WHO grade 3 or 4 that showed loss of nuclear ATRX. The samples were drawn from NOA16, a multicentre, single-arm, open-label phase I trial in Germany that tested a mutant IDH1 peptide vaccine in humans for the first time. The DNeasy Blood and Tissue Kit was used to extract genomic DNA from EDTA blood for TCRB sequencing. The method behind the library was the immunoSEQ multiplex PCR assay. Following the manufacturer's protocol, the hsTCRB Kit was used to amplify rearranged TCR beta chain sequences. An Illumina MiSeq was used to sequence the TCRB libraries. Turning to the authors' computational methods: The proprietary platform of the kit vendor was used for demultiplexing, trimming and gene mapping. TCRdb stores this immuneACCESS table with in-frame sequences only. Part of the clones is absent; in the studies checked, under half of the shortfall reflects unresolved V genes, and no reason is known for the rest. Clone size and V and J calls were adopted from that table, with D and trimming inferred from the DNA. The table for this sample lists some 57,000 clones; around three quarters of them were counted only once. Of the sample, just under 5% is held by the ten largest clones.

To note about this clone: Its antigen remains unidentified. No much larger clone exists at a distance of one base, and base qualities are not known.

From a lookup of the germline V gene (reference sequence), CDR1 and CDR2 are MNHEY and SMNVEV. The CDR3 measures 15 amino acids from cysteine to phenylalanine. Only the CDR3 portion is preserved as DNA: 45 bases, with reading frame beginning at the first base. The germline ends are 12 bases apart after V is trimmed by 6 bases and J by 0 bases. The sequence came from a woman between 40 and 55 years old with glioma. Some clones in this sample may be carry-over from other donors' samples. The material sequenced was PBMCs, taken from a glioma patient whose treatment included an IDH1 peptide vaccine. In this chain, TRBV27 is recombined with TRBJ2-1; TRBD1 could be the D gene, as 6 bases match. The CDR3 in this case is CASSPGQSSYNEQFF. The DNA reads as follows: TGTGCCAGCAGCCCAGGACAGAGCTCCTACAATGAGCAGTTCTTC.